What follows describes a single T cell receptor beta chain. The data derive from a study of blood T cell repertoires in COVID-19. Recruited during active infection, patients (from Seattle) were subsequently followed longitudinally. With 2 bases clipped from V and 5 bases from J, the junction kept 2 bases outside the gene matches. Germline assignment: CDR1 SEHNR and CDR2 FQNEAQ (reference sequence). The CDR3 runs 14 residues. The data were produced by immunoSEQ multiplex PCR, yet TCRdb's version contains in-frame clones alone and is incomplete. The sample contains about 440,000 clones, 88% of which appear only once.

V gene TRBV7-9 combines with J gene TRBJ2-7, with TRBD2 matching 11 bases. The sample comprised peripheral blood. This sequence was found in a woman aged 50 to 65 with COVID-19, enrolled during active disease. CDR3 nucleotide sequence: TGTGCCAGCAGCTTACTAGCGGGGGGAGACGAGCAGTACTTC. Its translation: CASSLLAGGDEQYF.